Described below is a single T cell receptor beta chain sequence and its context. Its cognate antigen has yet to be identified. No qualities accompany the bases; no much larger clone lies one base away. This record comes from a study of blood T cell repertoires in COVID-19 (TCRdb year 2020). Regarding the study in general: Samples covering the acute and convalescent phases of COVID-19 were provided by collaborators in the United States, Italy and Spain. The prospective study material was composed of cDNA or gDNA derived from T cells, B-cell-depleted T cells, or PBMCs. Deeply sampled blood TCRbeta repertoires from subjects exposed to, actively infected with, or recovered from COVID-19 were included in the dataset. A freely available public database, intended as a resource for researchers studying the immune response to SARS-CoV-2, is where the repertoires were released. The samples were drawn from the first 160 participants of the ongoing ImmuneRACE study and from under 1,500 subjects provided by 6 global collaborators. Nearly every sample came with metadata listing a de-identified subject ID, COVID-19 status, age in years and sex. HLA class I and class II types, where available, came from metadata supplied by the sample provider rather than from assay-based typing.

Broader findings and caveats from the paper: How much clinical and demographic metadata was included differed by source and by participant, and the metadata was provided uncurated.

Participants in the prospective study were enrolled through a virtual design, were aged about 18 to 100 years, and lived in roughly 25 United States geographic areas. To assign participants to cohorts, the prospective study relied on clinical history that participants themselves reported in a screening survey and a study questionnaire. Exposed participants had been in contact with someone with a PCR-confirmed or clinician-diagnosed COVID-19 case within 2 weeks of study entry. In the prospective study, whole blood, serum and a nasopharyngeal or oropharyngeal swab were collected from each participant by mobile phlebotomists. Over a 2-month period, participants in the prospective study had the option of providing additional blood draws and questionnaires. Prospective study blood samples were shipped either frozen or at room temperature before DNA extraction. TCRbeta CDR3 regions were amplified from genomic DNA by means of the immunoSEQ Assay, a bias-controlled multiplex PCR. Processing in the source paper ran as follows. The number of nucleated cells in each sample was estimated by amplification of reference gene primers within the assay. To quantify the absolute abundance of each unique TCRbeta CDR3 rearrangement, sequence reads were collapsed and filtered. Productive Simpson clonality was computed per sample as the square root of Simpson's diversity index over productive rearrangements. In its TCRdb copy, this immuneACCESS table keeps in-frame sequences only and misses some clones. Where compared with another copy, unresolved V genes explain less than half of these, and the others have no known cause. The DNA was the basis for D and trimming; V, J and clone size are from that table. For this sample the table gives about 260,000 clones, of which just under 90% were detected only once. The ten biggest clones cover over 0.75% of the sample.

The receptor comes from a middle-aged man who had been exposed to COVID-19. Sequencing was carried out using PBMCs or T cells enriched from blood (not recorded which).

DNA sequence: TGTGCCATCAGTCGTACGCCGGGACAAAATAACAATGAGCAGTTCTTC. This is translated as CAISRTPGQNNNEQFF. The chain was built from TRBV10-3 and TRBJ2-1; TRBD1 is possibly the D segment (6 matching bases). From the cysteine through the phenylalanine, the CDR3 covers 16 amino acids. The retained sequence is limited to the CDR3, 48 bases, with the frame set at the first base. As encoded in the germline V gene, CDR1 is ENHRY while CDR2 is SYGVKD. V is shortened by 5 bases, J by 5 bases, and the region joining them spans 19 bases.